Following are 25 T cell receptor beta chains from one sample sequenced in a study of shared clonotypes between healthy human individuals. Profiling relied on immunoSEQ multiplex PCR, and the TCRdb table lists in-frame clones only, not all of them. The sample consists of over 2,000,000 clones, around 93% of them appearing once. Positively selected for CCR7, the CD45RO-negative cells used as naive CD8 cells excluded terminally differentiated effector memory CD45RA+ cells. Sequenced sample: naive CD8+ T cells from PBMCs. These TCRs come from a man between 18 and 35 years old in good health. Some clones in this sample may be carry-over from other donors' samples.

The chain is built from TRBV30 and TRBJ2-1, with D perhaps assigned TRBD1 or TRBD2 (5 bases each). The V end lost 5 bases, the J end lost 0 bases, and 11 bases lay between the germline ends. This CDR3 spans 14 amino acids. Germline V gene data show CDR1 as GTSNPN and CDR2 as SVGIG (reference sequence). The CDR3 sequence: CAWRPGTSYNEQFF. CDR3 in DNA: TGTGCCTGGCGCCCCGGGACCTCCTACAATGAGCAGTTCTTC.

This clone was counted between two and nine times. The V and J genes are TRBV19 and TRBJ1-1; perhaps TRBD1 as D (5 bases). The germline V gene encodes CDR1 LNHDA and CDR2 SQIVND (reference sequence). The CDR3 runs to 12 residues. Trimming left V 4 bases short and J 7 bases short, with 10 bases between. CDR3 region: CASSTGNFEAFF. In DNA form, the CDR3 reads TGTGCCAGTAGTACAGGGAATTTTGAAGCTTTCTTT.

The chain uses TRBV4-1 and TRBJ1-2; D is unresolved. CDR1 is MGHRA and CDR2 is YSYEKL in the germline V gene. V dropped 0 bases and J dropped 8 bases, with 16 bases sitting between them. The CDR3 is 15 residues long. The CDR3, as DNA: TGCGCCAGCAGCCAAGATTCTGTTTCTTGGGTCGGCTACACCTTC. Amino acid sequence: CASSQDSVSWVGYTF.

The chain couples TRBV7-8 to TRBJ2-3; D remains unclear. Trimming pared 4 bases from V and 0 bases from J, leaving 17 bases between. There are 17 residues in the CDR3. CDR1 is SGHVS, CDR2 FQNEAQ, per germline. Written as DNA, the CDR3 is TGTGCCAGCAGCTCATTCGGAACCGGGCCGAGCACAGATACGCAGTATTTT. It specifies CASSSFGTGPSTDTQYF.

V gene TRBV5-5 combines with J gene TRBJ2-2, with 12 bases lining up with TRBD1. From germline, CDR1 is SGHKS and CDR2 YYEKEE (reference sequence). With 4 bases clipped from V and 7 bases from J, the junction kept 11 bases outside the gene matches. This CDR3 region has 17 residues. The CDR3 bases are TGTGCCAGCAGCGCCGACAGGGACAGGGGGCAGATCGGGGAGCTGTTTTTT. Amino acid sequence: CASSADRDRGQIGELFF. Full variable domain (missing parts from reference TRBV5-5 and TRBJ2-2): DAGVTQSPTHLIKTRGQQVTLRCSPISGHKSVSWYQQVLGQGPQFIFQYYEKEERGRGNFPDRFSARQFPNYSSELNVNALLLGDSALYLCASSADRDRGQIGELFFGEGSRLTVL.

This rearrangement joins TRBV5-1 to TRBJ2-1; a possible D gene is TRBD1 (5 bases). The CDR3 contains 16 residues. Trimming left V 0 bases short and J 7 bases short, with 17 bases between. Germline CDR1 SGHRS, CDR2 YFSETQ. The CDR3 spells CASSLELAGPQNEQFF. The CDR3 nucleotides are TGCGCCAGCAGCTTGGAACTGGCAGGGCCCCAAAATGAGCAGTTCTTC.

This rearrangement joins TRBV7-9 to TRBJ2-7; the match to TRBD2 covers 9 bases. Germline CDR1 reads SEHNR; CDR2 reads FQNEAQ (reference sequence). V was pared by 2 bases and J by 0 bases, with 5 bases of the junction left unmatched. The CDR3 is made up of 16 amino acids. CDR3 protein: CASSLTSGPVSYEQYF. The CDR3 DNA reads TGTGCCAGCAGCTTAACTAGCGGGCCTGTCTCCTACGAGCAGTACTTC.

This chain uses TRBV7-8 with TRBJ2-5, with a possible D match to TRBD1 (6 bases). Germline V gene lookup returns CDR1 SGHVS and CDR2 FQNEAQ. The CDR3 spans 15 residues. Trimming cost V 1 base and J 0 bases, with 9 bases left between them. CDR3 protein: CASSLVRTDQETQYF. The CDR3 DNA sequence: TGTGCCAGCAGCTTAGTCAGGACAGACCAAGAGACCCAGTACTTC. Based on the CDR3 plus reference TRBV7-8 and TRBJ2-5, the full variable domain is GAGVSQSPRYKVAKRGQDVALRCDPISGHVSLFWYQQALGQGPEFLTYFQNEAQLDKSGLPSDRFFAERPEGSVSTLKIQRTQQEDSAVYLCASSLVRTDQETQYFGPGTRLLVL.

V gene TRBV6-1 combines with J gene TRBJ1-1, with D perhaps TRBD1 (5 bases). Germline assignment: CDR1 MNHNS and CDR2 SASEGT. This CDR3 region has 12 residues. V was clipped by 10 bases and J by 2 bases, with 11 bases between them. CDR3 sequence: CATTTANTEAFF. The CDR3 nucleotides read TGTGCCACCACGACAGCAAACACTGAAGCTTTCTTT.

This clone was seen once. V usage is TRBV4-1 and J usage is TRBJ2-2; 10 nucleotides align to TRBD2. V was pared by 4 bases and J by 1 base, with 0 bases of the junction left unmatched. The CDR3 has 15 residues. CDR1 and CDR2 from the germline V gene are MGHRA and YSYEKL. The CDR3 loop reads CASSRTSGNTGELFF. The CDR3 DNA reads TGCGCCAGCAGCCGGACTAGCGGGAACACCGGGGAGCTGTTTTTT.

The chain is built from TRBV7-9 and TRBJ1-1; D is unresolved. Trimming left V 3 bases short and J 6 bases short, with 8 bases between. This CDR3 spans 12 amino acids. Germline CDR1 and CDR2: SEHNR and FQNEAQ (reference sequence). CDR3 sequence reads: CASSLIPPEAFF. Here the CDR3 DNA reads TGTGCCAGCAGCTTGATTCCCCCTGAAGCTTTCTTT.

V gene TRBV7-9 combines with J gene TRBJ2-2, with D perhaps matching TRBD2 (6 bases). V shed 6 bases and J shed 4 bases, with 9 bases lying between them. CDR1 and CDR2 from the germline V gene are SEHNR and FQNEAQ (reference sequence). There are 13 residues in the CDR3. CDR3 residues: CASRREITGELFF. The CDR3 DNA reads TGTGCCAGCAGGCGGGAAATCACCGGGGAGCTGTTTTTT.

The V gene is TRBV15, the J gene TRBJ2-2; D is perhaps TRBD2 (5 bases). The V end lost 0 bases, the J end lost 6 bases, and 11 bases lay between the germline ends. The CDR3 is made up of 15 amino acids. Looked up from germline, CDR1 is LNHNV and CDR2 is YYDKDF (reference sequence). The CDR3 is CATSRDRGLPGELFF. As DNA, the CDR3 is TGTGCCACCAGCAGAGATCGCGGGTTACCCGGGGAGCTGTTTTTT. The full variable domain, with the rest looked up from reference TRBV15 and TRBJ2-2, is DAMVIQNPRYQVTQFGKPVTLSCSQTLNHNVMYWYQQKSSQAPKLLFHYYDKDFNNEADTPDNFQSRRPNTSFCFLDIRSPGLGDTAMYLCATSRDRGLPGELFFGEGSRLTVL.

The chain couples TRBV27 to TRBJ2-7, with D maybe TRBD2 (5 bases). Germline CDR1 is MNHEY and CDR2 is SMNVEV (reference sequence). This CDR3 contains 12 residues. V was clipped by 6 bases and J by 5 bases, with 11 bases between them. The CDR3 loop reads CASRLEGHEQYF. The CDR3 DNA sequence: TGTGCCAGCAGGCTCGAGGGCCACGAGCAGTACTTC.

As to this clone: This specimen includes other DNA sequences encoding the same CDR3. The J gene is TRBJ2-3, the V gene TRBV9, with D perhaps TRBD2 (7 bases). Germline V CDR1 and CDR2: SGDLS, YYNGEE. V was clipped by 0 bases and J by 3 bases, with 11 bases between them. The length of the CDR3 is 15 residues. In nucleotides, the CDR3 is TGTGCCAGCAGCGTAGAGGGGAGGGGGACAGATACGCAGTATTTT. Its protein is CASSVEGRGTDTQYF.

V and J are TRBV19 and TRBJ2-1; 7 positions match TRBD2. Germline V lookup: CDR1 LNHDA, CDR2 SQIVND (reference sequence). CDR3 length: 16 residues. V trimming: 5 bases; J trimming: 5 bases; junction bases outside the gene matches: 12. CDR3: CASSPHFLAEDNEQFF. The DNA of the CDR3 is TGTGCCAGTAGTCCTCACTTTCTAGCGGAGGACAATGAGCAGTTCTTC.

The V gene is TRBV28, the J gene TRBJ1-2; TRBD1 is a possible D gene (5 bases). Germline V lookup: CDR1 MDHEN, CDR2 SYDVKM. The CDR3 has 13 residues. V lost 2 bases, J lost 4 bases, and 8 bases lay in between. The CDR3 DNA is TGTGCCAGCAGTTTAGACAGCTTCTATGGCTACACCTTC. Protein: CASSLDSFYGYTF.

The chain combines TRBV7-6 with TRBJ2-2; a weak D match, TRBD1 (6 bases). Trimming pared 5 bases from V and 4 bases from J, leaving 26 bases between. Germline lookup yields CDR1 SGHVS and CDR2 FNYEAQ. This CDR3 spans 19 amino acids. CDR3 in DNA: TGTGCCAGCAGCCCCCTCGCCTCACTCTCCAGGGGCAGCACCGGGGAGCTGTTTTTT. As protein: CASSPLASLSRGSTGELFF.

This rearrangement joins TRBV6-5 to TRBJ1-1; possibly TRBD1 for D (5 bases). Germline V gene lookup returns CDR1 MNHEY and CDR2 SVGAGI. The CDR3 extends over 14 amino acids. With 6 bases removed from V and 0 bases from J, the gap between germline ends came to 11 bases. The DNA for the CDR3 is TGTGCCAGCAGACACGGACAAATGAACACTGAAGCTTTCTTT. It encodes CASRHGQMNTEAFF.

Remarks on this clone: Other DNA sequences of this sample code for an identical CDR3. The V and J genes are TRBV27 and TRBJ1-2; D is unclear. Trimming left V 0 bases short and J 2 bases short, with 4 bases between. CDR3 length: 13 residues. Per the germline V gene, CDR1 is MNHEY and CDR2 is SMNVEV (reference sequence). In nucleotides, the CDR3 is TGTGCCAGCAGTTTATCCCGGAACTATGGCTACACCTTC. It specifies CASSLSRNYGYTF.

The chain links TRBV9 to TRBJ2-1; 7 bases map to TRBD1. Germline assignment: CDR1 SGDLS and CDR2 YYNGEE. CDR3 length equals 14 residues. V was clipped by 0 bases and J by 8 bases; unmatched bases: 5. CDR3 protein: CASSVEGADHEQFF. The CDR3 DNA follows: TGTGCCAGCAGCGTAGAGGGGGCGGACCATGAGCAGTTCTTC.

The chain combines TRBV6-1 with TRBJ2-3; D might be TRBD2 (7 bases). V shed 4 bases and J shed 6 bases, with 26 bases lying between them. The CDR3 is made up of 18 amino acids. CDR1 is MNHNS, CDR2 SASEGT, per germline. CDR3 nucleotide sequence: TGTGCCAGCAGTGCTCTAGCGGAAAAGGGGGGGTCCTTCGATACGCAGTATTTT. Amino acids: CASSALAEKGGSFDTQYF.

The chain employs TRBV2 and TRBJ2-1; weak D call: TRBD2 (6 bases). The V end lost 6 bases, the J end lost 0 bases, and 12 bases lay between the germline ends. Germline V gene sequence: CDR1 SNHLY, CDR2 FYNNEI. The CDR3 totals 15 residues. CDR3 residues: CASRGGPDSYNEQFF. In DNA form, the CDR3 reads TGTGCCAGCAGGGGAGGTCCCGACTCCTACAATGAGCAGTTCTTC.

The chain couples TRBV27 to TRBJ2-2; D is possibly TRBD1 (6 bases). The germline V and J ends were trimmed by 9 bases and 3 bases, with 14 bases remaining between them. Germline V gene data show CDR1 as MNHEY and CDR2 as SMNVEV (reference sequence). The CDR3 is 14 amino acids. CDR3 coding DNA: TGTGCCAGTTCGACAGGTTTTGACACCGGGGAGCTGTTTTTT. Translation: CASSTGFDTGELFF.

The chain combines TRBV7-3 with TRBJ2-3; D might be TRBD1 (5 bases). CDR3 length: 16 residues. Germline assignment: CDR1 SGHTA and CDR2 FQGTGA. Deletions cut 6 bases from V and 2 bases from J, with 18 bases between. CDR3 in amino acids: CASSPGRVGPTDTQYF. CDR3 coding DNA: TGTGCCAGCAGTCCCGGCAGGGTGGGTCCCACAGATACGCAGTATTTT.